Below are 30 T cell receptor beta chains sequenced from a single sample in a study of CD8 T cells in Susac syndrome. Reverse transcription of about 0.5 to 1 ug RNA used random hexamers. A single record per CDR3 protein comes from TCRdb applying MiXCR to the immunoSEQ multiplex PCR reads. This sample has about 140,000 distinct CDR3 sequences; around 93% occur once, and the top ten carry approximately 0.13%. Sequenced sample: CD4+ T cells from PBMCs. The receptors originated from a human donor with Susac syndrome.

The CDR3: CASSPGASADTQYF. The CDR3 DNA is TGTGCCAGCTCACCGGGTGCTTCCGCAGATACGCAGTATTTT. The J gene is TRBJ2-3, the V gene TRBV18; D uncertain. V shed 3 bases and J shed 4 bases, with 11 bases lying between them. This CDR3 has 14 amino acids. Germline V CDR1 and CDR2: KGHSH, LQKENI.

The chain uses TRBV30 and TRBJ1-3; D gene uncertain. Germline V gene data show CDR1 as GTSNPN and CDR2 as SVGIG (reference sequence). The CDR3 consists of 13 residues. V lost 8 bases, J lost 0 bases, and 11 bases lay in between. This chain's CDR3 is CAGRADSGNTIYF. CDR3 DNA: TGTGCCGGTCGGGCCGACTCTGGAAACACCATATATTTT.

The rearrangement joins TRBV24-1 to TRBJ1-5, with unresolved D. CDR3 length: 14 residues. The V gene lost 5 bases and the J gene lost 6 bases, with 13 bases spanning the gap. From germline, CDR1 is KGHDR and CDR2 SFDVKD. The chain's CDR3 is CATSVGPAVQPQHF. The CDR3, as DNA: TGTGCCACCAGTGTTGGCCCCGCGGTTCAGCCCCAGCATTTT.

The sample holds a few counts of this clonotype. This chain uses TRBV18 with TRBJ1-1, with D uncertain. The germline V and J ends were trimmed by 3 bases and 3 bases, with 8 bases remaining between them. The CDR3 consists of 13 residues. Per germline, CDR1 KGHSH and CDR2 LQKENI. In DNA, the CDR3 is TGTGCCAGCTCACCCCATAGGGACACTGAAGCTTTCTTT. Its translation: CASSPHRDTEAFF.

V is TRBV5-1 and J is TRBJ1-2, with 9 bases that match TRBD1. Germline assignment: CDR1 SGHRS and CDR2 YFSETQ. The CDR3 loop spans 16 amino acids. Losses at the gene ends were 4 bases for V and 3 bases for J; bases not matched to a gene: 10. The CDR3: CASSPRRDRDDYGYTF. CDR3 nucleotides: TGCGCCAGCAGCCCGCGAAGGGACAGGGATGACTATGGCTACACCTTC.

The chain joins TRBV30 to TRBJ1-4, with D possibly being TRBD1 (5 bases). The CDR3 covers 15 residues. Trimming left V 4 bases short and J 8 bases short, with 20 bases between. Germline values: CDR1 GTSNPN, CDR2 SVGIG (reference sequence). The CDR3 region is CAWTRPGFDGEKLFF. As DNA, the CDR3 is TGTGCCTGGACCCGTCCAGGGTTTGACGGAGAAAAACTGTTTTTT.

This rearrangement joins TRBV25-1 to TRBJ2-7, with 8 nucleotides matching TRBD1. J was trimmed by 2 bases and V by 2 bases; bases with no gene match: 2. The CDR3 is made up of 14 amino acids. Germline V gives CDR1 MGHDK, CDR2 SYGVNS. The CDR3 nucleotides read TGTGCCAGCAGTGAACCGGGACAGGCCTACGAGCAGTACTTC. It codes for CASSEPGQAYEQYF.

J is TRBJ2-7 and V is TRBV30, with 8 bases identical to TRBD1. The CDR3 has 12 amino acids. CDR1 and CDR2 from the germline V gene are GTSNPN and SVGIG (reference sequence). Trimming at V came to 0 bases and at J to 7 bases, leaving 2 bases not matched to a gene. The CDR3 protein is CAWSVGQGEQYF. The DNA for the CDR3 is TGTGCCTGGAGTGTAGGACAGGGAGAGCAGTACTTC.

This clonotype was observed a handful of times. This sequence joins TRBV5-6 and TRBJ1-2, with D hard to call. The V end lost 0 bases, the J end lost 0 bases, and 3 bases lay between the germline ends. Per germline, CDR1 SGHDT and CDR2 YYEEEE. The CDR3 is made up of 13 amino acids. CDR3 amino acids: CASSLDTNYGYTF. In DNA form, the CDR3 reads TGTGCCAGCAGCTTGGACACTAACTATGGCTACACCTTC.

This clonotype was detected only once. The gene calls are TRBV20-1 and TRBJ2-1; TRBD2 agrees at 8 bases. The CDR3 totals 14 residues. Per germline, CDR1 DFQATT and CDR2 SNEGSKA (reference sequence). V lost 3 bases to trimming and J lost 6 bases; unmatched junction nucleotides: 7. The CDR3 is CSASGSGNSNEQFF. DNA of the CDR3: TGCAGTGCTAGTGGTAGCGGGAATAGCAATGAGCAGTTCTTC.

This clonotype has just one count. The V call is TRBV12-3 or TRBV12-4, the J call TRBJ2-3; TRBD2 aligns across 10 bases. The CDR3 loop spans 16 amino acids. Unmatched junction bases numbered 2, after V lost 1 base and J lost 1 base. DNA for the CDR3: TGTGCCAGCAGTTTAGACCTAGCGGGGGGCACAGATACGCAGTATTTT. Its translation: CASSLDLAGGTDTQYF.

This chain joins TRBV5-1 and TRBJ2-1, with a weak D call TRBD2 (6 bases). Germline V CDR1 and CDR2: SGHRS, YFSETQ. Trimming left V 0 bases short and J 10 bases short, with 17 bases between. The CDR3 is 15 residues long. The CDR3 bases are TGCGCCAGCAGCTTGGGACTAGGAGGCGGAGGAGAGCAGTTCTTC. Amino acid sequence: CASSLGLGGGGEQFF.

The chain is built from TRBV5-1 and TRBJ2-1; 7 nucleotides match TRBD1. Germline-derived CDR1 and CDR2 are SGHRS and YFSETQ. The CDR3 sequence is 14 residues long. The J segment lost 2 bases and the V segment lost 6 bases, leaving 5 bases of the junction unmatched. Here the CDR3 DNA reads TGCGCCAGCAAGGGTGGGACAGCCTACAATGAGCAGTTCTTC. Residues: CASKGGTAYNEQFF.

This rearrangement joins TRBV12-3 or TRBV12-4 to TRBJ2-2; the match to TRBD2 covers 10 bases. This CDR3 spans 16 amino acids. J lost 6 bases, V lost 4 bases, and 8 bases had no gene match. The CDR3, as DNA: TGTGCCAGCAGTTACTCCAGGACTAGCGGCCCCGGGGAGCTGTTTTTT. This sequence encodes CASSYSRTSGPGELFF.

This clonotype appeared a single time. V and J are TRBV29-1 and TRBJ2-1; 12 bases map to TRBD2. CDR3 size: 15 residues. CDR1 is SQVTM, CDR2 ANQGSEA, per germline. V gave up 7 bases and J gave up 8 bases; unmatched junction bases: 12. DNA of the CDR3: TGCAGCGCTGCGGGTTCTAGCGGGGGGGCGGATGAGCAGTTCTTC. Translation gives CSAAGSSGGADEQFF.

This chain connects TRBV20-1 to TRBJ2-5; TRBD1 matches 7 bases. The CDR3 has 13 amino acids. Germline-derived CDR1 and CDR2 are DFQATT and SNEGSKA (reference sequence). With 3 bases clipped from V and 3 bases from J, the junction kept 4 bases outside the gene matches. The CDR3 reads CSASTTGKETQYF. The CDR3 DNA is TGCAGTGCTAGTACGACAGGGAAAGAGACCCAGTACTTC.

The chain uses TRBV4-3 and TRBJ1-4, with D perhaps matching TRBD1 (6 bases). The CDR3 loop spans 14 amino acids. V was pared by 4 bases and J by 5 bases, with 11 bases between. The germline V gene encodes CDR1 LGHNA and CDR2 YSLEER. Written as DNA, the CDR3 is TGCGCCAGCAGCCCAGGGGACGGAAATGAAAAACTGTTTTTT. Translated: CASSPGDGNEKLFF.

The chain recombines TRBV20-1 with TRBJ2-7; D possibly corresponds to TRBD1 (6 bases). Trimming removed 6 bases at V and 1 base at J, with 10 bases between. Germline values: CDR1 DFQATT, CDR2 SNEGSKA (reference sequence). The length of the CDR3 is 12 residues. CDR3 protein: CSAPQGSYEQYF. DNA of the CDR3: TGCAGTGCACCGCAGGGGTCCTACGAGCAGTACTTC.

V and J are TRBV25-1 and TRBJ1-1; D is uncertain. Germline V gene data show CDR1 as MGHDK and CDR2 as SYGVNS. Deletions cut 5 bases from V and 3 bases from J, with 7 bases between. CDR3 length equals 12 residues. This chain's CDR3 is CASSRPDTEAFF. The CDR3 bases are TGTGCCAGCAGTCGACCGGACACTGAAGCTTTCTTT.

CDR3 residues: CAWSSGQGANTIYF. CDR3 in DNA: TGTGCCTGGAGTTCGGGACAGGGGGCGAACACCATATATTTT. The chain couples TRBV30 to TRBJ1-3; 12 bases are a match to TRBD1. This CDR3 is 14 amino acids long. V trimming: 2 bases; J trimming: 7 bases; junction bases outside the gene matches: 3. The V gene's germline CDR1 is GTSNPN and CDR2 SVGIG (reference sequence).

The chain couples TRBV9 to TRBJ2-4; TRBD2 matches at 8 bases. The CDR3 contains 13 residues. The V and J ends lost 3 bases and 9 bases, in that order; junction bases with no gene match: 5. The germline gives CDR1 SGDLS, CDR2 YYNGEE. The DNA for the CDR3 is TGTGCCAGCAGCGGTTACAGCGGGAGCATTCAGTACTTC. This codes for CASSGYSGSIQYF.

The V gene is TRBV20-1, the J gene TRBJ2-5, with D uncertain. This CDR3 region has 12 residues. V gave up 3 bases and J gave up 1 base, with 6 bases separating them. Germline values: CDR1 DFQATT, CDR2 SNEGSKA (reference sequence). CDR3 in DNA: TGCAGTGCTAGGGGCGCCCAAGAGACCCAGTACTTC. Residues: CSARGAQETQYF.

This clonotype was found once. The V call is TRBV3-1, the J call TRBJ1-4; a weak D match, TRBD1 (5 bases). Trimming cost V 8 bases and J 8 bases, with 15 bases left between them. The CDR3 consists of 13 residues. The germline CDR1 and CDR2 sequences are LGHDT and YNNKEL (reference sequence). The CDR3: CASSGTWGEKLFF. CDR3 nucleotide sequence: TGTGCCAGCTCCGGGACCTGGGGGGAAAAACTGTTTTTT.

The CDR3 DNA follows: TGTGCCAGCAGTTTATCCAACAATGAGCAGTTCTTC. This sequence encodes CASSLSNNEQFF. The chain uses TRBV27 and TRBJ2-1; D gene unclear. The germline gives CDR1 MNHEY, CDR2 SMNVEV (reference sequence). Trimming removed 0 bases at V and 5 bases at J, with 2 bases between. The CDR3 is made up of 12 amino acids.

The chain combines TRBV5-4 with TRBJ2-5, with TRBD2 matching over 7 bases. The V segment lost 4 bases and the J segment 5 bases; nucleotides outside the gene matches: 8. This CDR3 has 14 amino acids. Germline V gene data show CDR1 as SGHNT and CDR2 as YYREEE (reference sequence). The CDR3 here is CASSGEGLGETQYF. Written as DNA, the CDR3 is TGTGCCAGCAGCGGGGAGGGACTGGGGGAGACCCAGTACTTC.

The rearrangement uses TRBV9 and TRBJ1-5, with 9 nucleotides matching TRBD1. V lost 3 bases to trimming and J lost 7 bases; unmatched junction nucleotides: 2. Germline lookup yields CDR1 SGDLS and CDR2 YYNGEE. The CDR3 has 13 amino acids. DNA of the CDR3: TGTGCCAGCAGCGGGACAGGGGAACAGCCCCAGCATTTT. It specifies CASSGTGEQPQHF. The whole variable domain, filled in from reference TRBV9 and TRBJ1-5, reads DSGVTQTPKHLITATGQRVTLRCSPRSGDLSVYWYQQSLDQGLQFLIQYYNGEERAKGNILERFSAQQFPDLHSELNLSSLELGDSALYFCASSGTGEQPQHFGDGTRLSIL.

The rearrangement links TRBV7-9 to TRBJ2-3; no clear D. The germline V and J ends were trimmed by 4 bases and 4 bases, with 12 bases remaining between them. This CDR3 spans 14 amino acids. CDR1 is SEHNR and CDR2 is FQNEAQ in the germline V gene (reference sequence). The CDR3 DNA is TGTGCCAGCAGCTCTAAAGGGTGGGCAGATACGCAGTATTTT. It translates to CASSSKGWADTQYF.

This clonotype was recorded only once. CDR3 residues: CASSYRGFGQETQYF. The CDR3 DNA sequence: TGTGCCAGCAGTTACCGAGGGTTTGGCCAAGAGACCCAGTACTTC. The chain recombines TRBV6-5 with TRBJ2-5; weak D call: TRBD2 (5 bases). This CDR3 comprises 15 residues. V was shortened by 2 bases and J by 1 base, with 11 bases between the two germline ends. Germline loops: CDR1 MNHEY, CDR2 SVGAGI.

The chain recombines TRBV7-9 with TRBJ1-2; D is uncertain. Deletions cut 2 bases from V and 5 bases from J, with 6 bases between. CDR3 length: 12 amino acids. The germline V gene encodes CDR1 SEHNR and CDR2 FQNEAQ (reference sequence). CDR3 coding DNA: TGTGCCAGCAGCTTATCAGATTATGGCTACACCTTC. Translated: CASSLSDYGYTF.

V usage is TRBV30 and J usage is TRBJ2-1, with 7 nucleotides matching TRBD2. The germline V gene has CDR1 GTSNPN and CDR2 SVGIG (reference sequence). There are 16 residues in the CDR3. V was clipped by 3 bases and J by 2 bases; unmatched bases: 10. The CDR3 sequence is CAWRPSGSGAYNEQFF. DNA of the CDR3: TGTGCCTGGAGGCCTAGCGGTTCTGGGGCCTACAATGAGCAGTTCTTC.